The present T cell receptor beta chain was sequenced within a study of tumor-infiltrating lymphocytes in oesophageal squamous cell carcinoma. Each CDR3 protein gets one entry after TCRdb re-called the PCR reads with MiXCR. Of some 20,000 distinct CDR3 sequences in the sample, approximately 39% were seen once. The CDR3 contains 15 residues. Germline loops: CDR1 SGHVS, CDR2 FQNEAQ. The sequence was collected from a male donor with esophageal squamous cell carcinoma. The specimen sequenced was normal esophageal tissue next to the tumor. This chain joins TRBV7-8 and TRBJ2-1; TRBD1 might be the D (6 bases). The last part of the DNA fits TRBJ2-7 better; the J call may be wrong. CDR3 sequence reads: CASSTNTGLSYEQYF. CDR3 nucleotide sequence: TGTGCCAGCAGCACCAATACAGGGCTTTCCTACGAGCAGTACTTC.